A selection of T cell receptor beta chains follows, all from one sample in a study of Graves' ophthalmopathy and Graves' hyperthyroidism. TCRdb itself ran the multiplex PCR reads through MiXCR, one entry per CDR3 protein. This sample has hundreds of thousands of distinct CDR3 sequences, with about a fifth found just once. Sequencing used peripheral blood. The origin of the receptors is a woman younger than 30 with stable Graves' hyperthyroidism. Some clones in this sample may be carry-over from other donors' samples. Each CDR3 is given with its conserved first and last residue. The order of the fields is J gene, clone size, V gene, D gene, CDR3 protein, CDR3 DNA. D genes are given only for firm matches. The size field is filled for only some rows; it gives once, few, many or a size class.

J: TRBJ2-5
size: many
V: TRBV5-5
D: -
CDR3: CASSFFQGYQETQYF
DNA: TGTGCCAGCAGCTTTTTCCAGGGGTACCAAGAGACCCAGTACTTC

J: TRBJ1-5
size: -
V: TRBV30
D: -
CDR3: CATTTGPGGQPQHF
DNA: TGTGCCACTACTACAGGGCCTGGCGGTCAGCCCCAGCATTTT

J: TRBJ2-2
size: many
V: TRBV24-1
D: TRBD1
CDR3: CATSEDRDTGELFF
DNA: TGTGCCACCAGTGAGGACAGGGACACCGGGGAGCTGTTTTTT

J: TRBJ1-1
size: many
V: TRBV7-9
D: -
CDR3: CASSLGGQPNTEAFF
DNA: TGTGCCAGCAGCTTAGGTGGGCAGCCGAACACTGAAGCTTTCTTT

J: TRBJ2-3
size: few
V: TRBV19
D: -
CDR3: CASSIPREGDTQYF
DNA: TGTGCCAGTAGTATTCCCAGGGAAGGAGATACGCAGTATTTT

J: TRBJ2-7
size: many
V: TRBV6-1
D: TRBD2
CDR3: CASRGAGGFIYEQYF
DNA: TGTGCCAGCAGGGGAGCGGGGGGGTTCATATACGAGCAGTACTTC

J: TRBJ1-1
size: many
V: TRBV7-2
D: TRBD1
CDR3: CASSLPLQGMIFEAFF
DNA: TGTGCCAGCAGCTTACCACTACAGGGGATGATCTTCGAAGCTTTCTTT

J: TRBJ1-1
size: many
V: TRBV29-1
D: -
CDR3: CSAFEGGTEAFF
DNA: TGCAGCGCCTTTGAGGGAGGAACTGAAGCTTTCTTT

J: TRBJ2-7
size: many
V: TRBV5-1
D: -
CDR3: CASSLEGIDYEQYF
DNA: TGCGCCAGCAGCTTGGAGGGGATTGACTACGAGCAGTACTTC

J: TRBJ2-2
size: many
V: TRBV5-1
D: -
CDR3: CASSLSQGLTGELFF
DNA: TGCGCCAGCAGCTTGTCCCAGGGGCTCACCGGGGAGCTGTTTTTT

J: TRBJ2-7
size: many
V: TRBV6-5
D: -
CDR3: CASNRLQGGYEQYF
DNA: TGTGCCAGCAACCGTCTCCAGGGCGGATACGAGCAGTACTTC

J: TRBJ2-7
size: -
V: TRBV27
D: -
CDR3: CASSLSPPQPYYEQYF
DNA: TGTGCCAGCAGTTTGTCCCCCCCCCAGCCATACTACGAGCAGTACTTC

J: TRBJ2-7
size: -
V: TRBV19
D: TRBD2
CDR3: CAGSPQGRTSYILEQYF
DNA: TGTGCCGGTAGTCCCCAGGGGCGGACTAGCTACATTCTCGAGCAGTACTTC

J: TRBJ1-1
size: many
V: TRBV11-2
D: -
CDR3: CASTVGARVNTEAFF
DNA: TGTGCCAGCACCGTAGGGGCCAGGGTGAACACTGAAGCTTTCTTT

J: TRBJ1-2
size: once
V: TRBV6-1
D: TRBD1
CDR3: CASRPPGQVLEGYTF
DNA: TGTGCCAGCAGGCCACCGGGACAGGTGTTGGAAGGCTACACCTTC

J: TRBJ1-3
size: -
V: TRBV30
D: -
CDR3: CAWSKDTTGNTIYF
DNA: TGTGCCTGGAGTAAAGACACCACTGGAAACACCATATATTTT

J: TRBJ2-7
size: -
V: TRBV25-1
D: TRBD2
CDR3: CASSDIGGLAGGDVYEQYF
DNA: TGTGCCAGCAGTGACATTGGGGGACTAGCGGGAGGAGACGTGTACGAGCAGTACTTC

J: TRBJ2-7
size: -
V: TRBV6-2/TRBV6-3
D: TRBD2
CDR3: CASSSKTSGGAGGYEQYF
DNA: TGTGCCAGCAGTTCCAAGACTAGCGGGGGGGCCGGTGGGTACGAGCAGTACTTC

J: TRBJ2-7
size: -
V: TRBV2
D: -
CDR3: CASSDFRGLRQYF
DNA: TGTGCCAGCAGTGATTTCCGAGGGTTACGGCAGTACTTC

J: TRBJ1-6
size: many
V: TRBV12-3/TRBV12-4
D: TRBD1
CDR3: CASSLGGTVYSPLHF
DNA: TGTGCCAGCAGTTTAGGGGGGACAGTTTATTCACCCCTCCACTTT

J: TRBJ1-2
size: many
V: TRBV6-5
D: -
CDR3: CASIPGQINYGYTF
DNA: TGTGCCAGCATACCCGGCCAGATTAACTATGGCTACACCTTC

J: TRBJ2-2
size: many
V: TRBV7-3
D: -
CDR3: CASSLKLNTGELFF
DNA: TGTGCCAGCAGCTTAAAACTTAACACCGGGGAGCTGTTTTTT

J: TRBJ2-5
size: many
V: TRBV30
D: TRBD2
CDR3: CAWKRGTSAQETQYF
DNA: TGTGCCTGGAAGAGGGGGACTAGCGCCCAAGAGACCCAGTACTTC

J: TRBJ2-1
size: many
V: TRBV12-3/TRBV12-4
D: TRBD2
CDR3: CASSLAIAGVKKYNEQFF
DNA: TGTGCCAGCAGTTTAGCGATAGCGGGAGTCAAAAAATACAATGAGCAGTTCTTC

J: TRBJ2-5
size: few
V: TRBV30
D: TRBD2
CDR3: CAWSVLVTSGGHTGETQYF
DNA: TGTGCCTGGAGTGTATTGGTGACTAGCGGGGGACACACGGGAGAGACCCAGTACTTC

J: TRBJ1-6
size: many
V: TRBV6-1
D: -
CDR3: CASSPQGRNSPLHF
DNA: TGTGCCAGCAGTCCTCAGGGGAGGAATTCACCCCTCCACTTT

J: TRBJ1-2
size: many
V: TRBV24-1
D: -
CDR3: CATSDSSSDYGYTF
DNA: TGTGCCACCAGTGATAGCAGCTCAGACTATGGCTACACCTTC

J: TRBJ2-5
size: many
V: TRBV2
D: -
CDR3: CASSEAYQETQYF
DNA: TGTGCCAGCAGTGAAGCTTACCAAGAGACCCAGTACTTC

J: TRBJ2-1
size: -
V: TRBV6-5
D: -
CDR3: CASSLGRSYDEQFF
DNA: TGTGCCAGCAGTTTAGGCAGGTCGTACGATGAGCAGTTCTTC

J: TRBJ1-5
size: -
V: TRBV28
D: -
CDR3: CASSFRPADQPQHF
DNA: TGTGCCAGCAGTTTTAGGCCAGCTGATCAGCCCCAGCATTTT

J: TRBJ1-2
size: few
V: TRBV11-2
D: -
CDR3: CASSKSPRTVDSQYYGYTF
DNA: TGTGCCAGCAGCAAAAGTCCCCGGACAGTAGACTCCCAATACTATGGCTACACCTTC

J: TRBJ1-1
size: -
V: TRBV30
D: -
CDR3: CAWSLRENTEAFF
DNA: TGTGCCTGGAGCCTCAGGGAGAACACTGAAGCTTTCTTT